The TCR beta chain under discussion was sequenced for a study of control samples from healthy donors and cancer patients. Trimming removed 6 bases at V and 2 bases at J, with 14 bases between. The CDR3 sequence is 15 residues long. Germline-derived CDR1 and CDR2 are SNHLY and FYNNEI. The assay was immunoSEQ multiplex PCR, and TCRdb's table has in-frame clones only and misses some. The sample consists of about 80,000 clones, roughly 91% of them appearing once. The sequence was obtained from a middle-aged man in good health. Sequencing input: blood. This chain uses TRBV2 with TRBJ1-3; possible D gene TRBD1, 6 bases. The CDR3 sequence is CASRERQAAGNTIYF. CDR3 nucleotides: TGTGCCAGCAGAGAACGACAGGCCGCTGGAAACACCATATATTTT.